These T cell receptor beta chains were read from a single sample in a study of blood T cells in healthy people across ages. TCRdb passed the 5' RACE reads through MiXCR, listing each CDR3 protein once. The table records a few hundred thousand distinct CDR3 sequences, about a quarter of them present only once. The same specimen was also included in a second study, on T cells of mothers and their children.

Input material: blood. The receptors stem from a boy between 2 and 15 years old in good health. Both conserved end residues are part of each CDR3. A D gene is named only where the DNA matches it firmly. Only some rows state a clone size, as once, few, many or a class for expanded clones.

v_call: TRBV10-1
clone_size: many
d_call: NA
j_call: TRBJ2-5
cdr3_nt: TGCGCCAGCAGCCTACGAACAGGACCCGAGACCCAGTATTTC
cdr3_aa: CASSLRTGPETQYF

v_call: TRBV12-3/TRBV12-4
clone_size: NA
d_call: NA
j_call: TRBJ1-3
cdr3_nt: TGTGCCAGCATTGACAGAAGCTCTGGAAACACCATATATTTT
cdr3_aa: CASIDRSSGNTIYF

v_call: TRBV15
clone_size: few
d_call: TRBD1
j_call: TRBJ1-5
cdr3_nt: TGTGCCACCAGCAGCACAGGGGCCTTTAGCAATCAGCCCCAGCATTTT
cdr3_aa: CATSSTGAFSNQPQHF

v_call: TRBV5-1
clone_size: few
d_call: TRBD1
j_call: TRBJ1-1
cdr3_nt: TGCGCCAGCACATTACAGACAGGGCCCAACACTGAAGCTTTCTTT
cdr3_aa: CASTLQTGPNTEAFF

v_call: TRBV13
clone_size: NA
d_call: NA
j_call: TRBJ2-1
cdr3_nt: TGTGCCAGCAGCTCGGGCGACCAAGGAGGTGATGAGCAGTTCTTC
cdr3_aa: CASSSGDQGGDEQFF

v_call: TRBV4-2
clone_size: NA
d_call: TRBD2
j_call: TRBJ2-7
cdr3_nt: TGTGCCAGCAGCCCGCACCCTCAGACTAGCGGGAATTTCCAGTACTTC
cdr3_aa: CASSPHPQTSGNFQYF

v_call: TRBV12-3/TRBV12-4
clone_size: NA
d_call: TRBD2
j_call: TRBJ2-5
cdr3_nt: TGTGCCAGCAGCCGAGGGTCGACTAGCGGATTCCAAGAGACCCAGTACTTC
cdr3_aa: CASSRGSTSGFQETQYF

v_call: TRBV12-3/TRBV12-4
clone_size: NA
d_call: NA
j_call: TRBJ1-2
cdr3_nt: TGTGCCAGCAGTTTAATGAGGGACTATGGCTACACCTTC
cdr3_aa: CASSLMRDYGYTF

v_call: TRBV14
clone_size: NA
d_call: TRBD1
j_call: TRBJ2-1
cdr3_nt: TGTGCCAGCAGCCAGCCCGGGACAGGGATCAATGAGCAGTTCTTC
cdr3_aa: CASSQPGTGINEQFF

v_call: TRBV20-1
clone_size: NA
d_call: TRBD2
j_call: TRBJ2-7
cdr3_nt: TGCAGTGCTAGAGATCTGGATAGCGGGGGGTTCACCTACGAGCAGTACTTC
cdr3_aa: CSARDLDSGGFTYEQYF

v_call: TRBV4-3
clone_size: NA
d_call: NA
j_call: TRBJ2-7
cdr3_nt: TGCGCCAGCAGCGCCCGTGGTCAGTCCTCCTACGAGCAGTACTTC
cdr3_aa: CASSARGQSSYEQYF

v_call: TRBV13
clone_size: NA
d_call: TRBD1
j_call: TRBJ2-4
cdr3_nt: TGTGCCAGCAGCCCCCACACGGGACAGGGACGAAACATTCAGTACTTC
cdr3_aa: CASSPHTGQGRNIQYF

v_call: TRBV7-2
clone_size: few
d_call: NA
j_call: TRBJ2-3
cdr3_nt: TGTGCCAGCAGCTCGAAAAGCGGGAGCACAGATACGCAGTATTTT
cdr3_aa: CASSSKSGSTDTQYF

v_call: TRBV7-9
clone_size: NA
d_call: NA
j_call: TRBJ1-1
cdr3_nt: TGTGCCAGCTTGAGTGGTCGAGAGAAGGCGGCTGAAGCTTTTTTT
cdr3_aa: CASLSGREKAAEAFF

v_call: TRBV25-1
clone_size: NA
d_call: NA
j_call: TRBJ1-1
cdr3_nt: TGTGCCAGCAGTGAAAGGCGGGGGAACACTGAAGCTTTCTTT
cdr3_aa: CASSERRGNTEAFF

v_call: TRBV29-1
clone_size: NA
d_call: TRBD1
j_call: TRBJ1-2
cdr3_nt: TGCAGCGTTGAATCGCCGGACAGGGGGACTTCTAACTATGGCTACACCTTC
cdr3_aa: CSVESPDRGTSNYGYTF

v_call: TRBV30
clone_size: NA
d_call: NA
j_call: TRBJ1-1
cdr3_nt: TGTGCCTGGAGTGGGGTTTTTGAAGCTTTCTTT
cdr3_aa: CAWSGVFEAFF

v_call: TRBV29-1
clone_size: NA
d_call: NA
j_call: TRBJ1-4
cdr3_nt: TGCAGCGTGGTACAGGGAGGAGAAAAACTGTTTTTT
cdr3_aa: CSVVQGGEKLFF

v_call: TRBV7-2
clone_size: NA
d_call: NA
j_call: TRBJ2-3
cdr3_nt: TGTGCCAGCAGCCCGCTTGCATGGTGGGTGAGAATTGGAGATACGCAGTATTTT
cdr3_aa: CASSPLAWWVRIGDTQYF

v_call: TRBV5-1
clone_size: NA
d_call: NA
j_call: TRBJ1-4
cdr3_nt: TGCGCCAGCAGCTTGAGTGAGGCTAATGAAAAACTGTTTTTT
cdr3_aa: CASSLSEANEKLFF

v_call: TRBV2
clone_size: NA
d_call: NA
j_call: TRBJ1-4
cdr3_nt: TGTGCCAGCAATTTGTCTGGGAATGAAAAACTGTTTTTT
cdr3_aa: CASNLSGNEKLFF

v_call: TRBV20-1
clone_size: NA
d_call: TRBD1
j_call: TRBJ2-7
cdr3_nt: TGCAGTGCTTCCCCGGGACAGGGCTCCGAGCAGTACTTC
cdr3_aa: CSASPGQGSEQYF

v_call: TRBV5-1
clone_size: NA
d_call: NA
j_call: TRBJ2-7
cdr3_nt: TGCGCCAGCCAGGGGCAGGGAAGTACGCACGAGCAGTACTTC
cdr3_aa: CASQGQGSTHEQYF

v_call: TRBV20-1
clone_size: NA
d_call: NA
j_call: TRBJ2-7
cdr3_nt: TGCAGTGCTCTGGAGGCAGGACCCCAAGAAGAGCAGTACTTC
cdr3_aa: CSALEAGPQEEQYF

v_call: TRBV7-2
clone_size: NA
d_call: NA
j_call: TRBJ2-1
cdr3_nt: TGTGCCAGCAGCTCGACGCCGGGAGTTGAGCAGTTCTTC
cdr3_aa: CASSSTPGVEQFF

v_call: TRBV6-5
clone_size: NA
d_call: NA
j_call: TRBJ1-1
cdr3_nt: TGTGCCAGCAGTTACTTACCTCAAGCTTTCTTT
cdr3_aa: CASSYLPQAFF

v_call: TRBV20-1
clone_size: NA
d_call: NA
j_call: TRBJ1-1
cdr3_nt: TGCAGTGCTAGAGATTTTTCCAGGGGGAACACTGAAGCTTTCTTT
cdr3_aa: CSARDFSRGNTEAFF

v_call: TRBV5-1
clone_size: NA
d_call: NA
j_call: TRBJ2-3
cdr3_nt: TGCGCCAGCAGCTTGGAGGGGTCTCTTTTCACAGATACGCAGTATTTT
cdr3_aa: CASSLEGSLFTDTQYF

v_call: TRBV27
clone_size: few
d_call: TRBD1
j_call: TRBJ2-2
cdr3_nt: TGTGCCAGCAGTTTATCGATGACAGGGAAAGAGCTGTTTTTT
cdr3_aa: CASSLSMTGKELFF

v_call: TRBV10-2
clone_size: NA
d_call: NA
j_call: TRBJ1-5
cdr3_nt: TGCGCCAGCAGGATGAATAGCAATCAGCCCCAGCATTTT
cdr3_aa: CASRMNSNQPQHF

v_call: TRBV19
clone_size: many
d_call: NA
j_call: TRBJ2-3
cdr3_nt: TGTGCCAGTAGTAAGCGGAGAGATACGCAGTATTTT
cdr3_aa: CASSKRRDTQYF

v_call: TRBV7-9
clone_size: few
d_call: NA
j_call: TRBJ1-2
cdr3_nt: TGTGCCAGCAGCTTAGGCCGCGAATCCTATGGCTACACCTTC
cdr3_aa: CASSLGRESYGYTF

v_call: TRBV3-1
clone_size: NA
d_call: NA
j_call: TRBJ1-1
cdr3_nt: TGTGCCAGCAGCCAGGACGCCAGCACTGAAGCTTTCTTT
cdr3_aa: CASSQDASTEAFF

v_call: TRBV7-9
clone_size: NA
d_call: NA
j_call: TRBJ1-2
cdr3_nt: TGTGCCTACAGCGGGCTCTCTGATGGCTACACCTTC
cdr3_aa: CAYSGLSDGYTF

v_call: TRBV6-2/TRBV6-3
clone_size: NA
d_call: TRBD2
j_call: TRBJ2-5
cdr3_nt: TGTGCCAGCAGTTACCCCCCCTCTCTAGCGGGAGGCGTCTACAATGAGCAGTCCTTC
cdr3_aa: CASSYPPSLAGGVYNEQSF

v_call: TRBV25-1
clone_size: few
d_call: TRBD2
j_call: TRBJ2-7
cdr3_nt: TGTGCCAGCACCCGAGCGGGAGGGAGCCTCTACGAGCAGTACTTC
cdr3_aa: CASTRAGGSLYEQYF

v_call: TRBV29-1
clone_size: NA
d_call: NA
j_call: TRBJ1-2
cdr3_nt: TGCAGCGTTGAGGGAGGGATGAGAGGCTACACCTTC
cdr3_aa: CSVEGGMRGYTF

v_call: TRBV15
clone_size: few
d_call: NA
j_call: TRBJ2-2
cdr3_nt: TGTGCCACCAGCCGAGGACTCACCGGGGAGCTGTTTTTT
cdr3_aa: CATSRGLTGELFF

v_call: TRBV30
clone_size: NA
d_call: NA
j_call: TRBJ2-7
cdr3_nt: TGTGCCTGGAGGGCACCCGCTTCCTACGAGCAGTACTTC
cdr3_aa: CAWRAPASYEQYF